This T cell receptor (beta chain) derives from a study of blood T cells in healthy people across ages (dated by TCRdb to between 2014 and 2017). With regard to the full study: In model experiments, template switching captured about one uniquely barcoded TCR beta cDNA molecule for every two T cells. Age-related changes in TCR beta repertoire diversity were measured in the study by deep sequencing normalized with unique cDNA molecular identifiers. The donors were divided into four age groups: young (average around 16 years), middle-aged (roughly 40), aged (approximately 59) and long-lived (roughly 88). Two additional independent replicas of 1 million unique cDNA reads from the same blood draw were analyzed for two donors (one aged 18 to 30 and one aged 80 or older).

Concerning this clonotype itself: This clone's antigen is unknown. Qualities for individual bases were not recorded, and no much larger clone is one base off.

Overall results and qualifications from the work: A strong correlation was found between observed TCR beta diversity and the percentage of naive T cells measured by flow cytometry. Conclusive comparison of naive and antigen-experienced compartments was prevented by the profiling of bulk unsorted PBMCs. The CMV infection status of donors was not known, potentially confounding age-related changes in expanded clonotypes. Estimates of total diversity from one million sequenced T cells were regarded as lower bounds and underestimates. Compared with the aged group, more naive CD4+ T cells, fewer expanded clones and increased TCR diversity were shown by the long-lived group, suggesting age selection. Observed TCR beta diversity per million T cells fell roughly linearly with age, and a significant reduction was already apparent by age around 40.

The cysteine opens and the phenylalanine closes a CDR3 of 16 amino acids. Here the CDR3 DNA is all that survives: 48 bases in frame from base 1. Deletion took 3 bases off V and 2 bases off J, with a span of 14 bases between the germline ends. The germline V gene provides CDR1 KGHSH and CDR2 LQKENI. Preparation of the library involved 5' RACE. Reads for this sample came from an Illumina HiSeq 2500. A second PCR of about 6 to 11 cycles was performed with a sample-barcoded 5' primer and a J-beta primer mix. Each TCR beta cDNA molecule received a unique molecular identifier from a template-switch 5' adaptor carrying 12 random nucleotides. Each sample yielded at least 3 million CDR3-containing paired-end reads. The Mint cDNA synthesis kit, primed by a TRBC-specific oligonucleotide, was used to synthesize first-strand cDNA from all RNA. Following uracil-DNA glycosylase treatment, all cDNA underwent a first 18-cycle PCR with the universal primers M1SS and BC2_uni_R. Per the source publication's procedure: Normalization of each sample was performed by random selection of 1 million high-quality reads, each carrying a distinct molecular identifier. Reads sharing molecular identifiers were discarded rather than binned into consensus sequences. CDR3 identification, clonotype clustering and error correction used MiTCR with a Q25 quality threshold and the strictest error-elimination algorithm. A nonparametric unseen species model with Euler transformation was used to estimate a lower bound on total TCR beta diversity. TCRdb passed the public sequencing reads through fastp at Q25 and MiXCR, retaining productive beta sequences. CDR3 protein duplicates are merged, each entry listing the most common genes and DNA. TCRdb, not the original authors, processed these V and J calls. The sample yields some 890,000 distinct CDR3 sequences; around 29% were counted once. More than 8.5% of the sample is held by the ten biggest clonotypes.

Donors were under 40 systemically healthy Caucasian individuals from Russia aged roughly 6 to 95 years. Each donor gave ten milliliters of peripheral blood, collected into EDTA-treated Vacutainer tubes. PBMCs were isolated by Ficoll-Paque density-gradient centrifugation, with at least 7 million obtained per sample. Trizol reagent was used to extract total RNA from the PBMCs, yielding at least 6 micrograms per sample. The percentages of naive CD45RAhigh/CD27high T cells were determined by flow cytometry on a PBMC aliquot from every donor. The sample also formed part of further work on T cells of mothers and their children. Per that second paper: Nine systemically healthy Caucasian individuals served as donors, namely three mothers together with their six children. cDNA synthesis used all of the extracted RNA, with 1.5 ug of RNA in each 15 ul reaction. In the second PCR, sample barcodes and 2-4 random nucleotides were introduced via the M1S primer. More than 8 million TCR beta CDR3 reads were obtained from each mother, and about 3 million reads were obtained from each child. Thymic selection shapes the output of TCR recombination in a similar way in related and unrelated pairs, and inherited differences have a minor effect. Normalized repertoire overlap was always found to be slightly, but never significantly, higher in related mother-child pairs than in unrelated mother-child pairs. No persistent microchimeric T cell clones were detected, at a sensitivity of approximately 100 clones per million clonotypes. The study used deep NGS to compare TCR beta repertoires of mothers and children, seeking features distinguishing related mother-child pairs from unrelated individuals. Mothers averaged roughly 36 +/- 4 years of age and children averaged about 10 +/- 4 years. After adapters were ligated using NEBNext reagents, the libraries underwent 100+100 nt paired-end sequencing on an Illumina HiSeq 2000. To avoid cross-contamination, the mother libraries and the child libraries were prepared a month apart and sequenced in separate runs. Between roughly 450,000 and 2,200,000 distinct TCR beta clonotypes were identified per donor. Naive TCR beta clonotypes were estimated from low-frequency clonotypes matched to each donor's FACS-determined naive share, without sorting.

The rearranged chain carries TRBV18 and TRBJ1-5; no D gene can be assigned with confidence. This receptor was obtained from a woman aged 40 to 50 in good health. Sequenced material: blood. For the CDR3, the sequence is CASSPPGREGNQPQHF. Here is the DNA: TGTGCCAGCTCACCGCCCGGTCGAGAGGGCAATCAGCCCCAGCATTTT.